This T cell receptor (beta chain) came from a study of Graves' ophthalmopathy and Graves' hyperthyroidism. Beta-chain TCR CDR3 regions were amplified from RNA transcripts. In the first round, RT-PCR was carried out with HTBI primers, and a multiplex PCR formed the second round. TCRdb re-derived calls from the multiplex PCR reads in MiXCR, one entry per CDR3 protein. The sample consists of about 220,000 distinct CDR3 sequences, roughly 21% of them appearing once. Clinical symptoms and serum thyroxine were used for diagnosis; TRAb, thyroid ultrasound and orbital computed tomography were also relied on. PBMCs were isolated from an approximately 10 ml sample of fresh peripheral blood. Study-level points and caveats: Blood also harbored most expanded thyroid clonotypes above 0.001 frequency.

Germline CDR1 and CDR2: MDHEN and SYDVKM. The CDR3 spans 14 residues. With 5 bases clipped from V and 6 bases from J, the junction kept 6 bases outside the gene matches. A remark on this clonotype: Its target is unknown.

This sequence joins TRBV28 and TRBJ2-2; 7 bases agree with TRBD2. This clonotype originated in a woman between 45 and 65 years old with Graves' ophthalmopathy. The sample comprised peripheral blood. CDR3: CASSVLRGAGELFF. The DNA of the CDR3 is TGTGCCAGCAGTGTCCTTCGGGGGGCCGGGGAGCTGTTTTTT.